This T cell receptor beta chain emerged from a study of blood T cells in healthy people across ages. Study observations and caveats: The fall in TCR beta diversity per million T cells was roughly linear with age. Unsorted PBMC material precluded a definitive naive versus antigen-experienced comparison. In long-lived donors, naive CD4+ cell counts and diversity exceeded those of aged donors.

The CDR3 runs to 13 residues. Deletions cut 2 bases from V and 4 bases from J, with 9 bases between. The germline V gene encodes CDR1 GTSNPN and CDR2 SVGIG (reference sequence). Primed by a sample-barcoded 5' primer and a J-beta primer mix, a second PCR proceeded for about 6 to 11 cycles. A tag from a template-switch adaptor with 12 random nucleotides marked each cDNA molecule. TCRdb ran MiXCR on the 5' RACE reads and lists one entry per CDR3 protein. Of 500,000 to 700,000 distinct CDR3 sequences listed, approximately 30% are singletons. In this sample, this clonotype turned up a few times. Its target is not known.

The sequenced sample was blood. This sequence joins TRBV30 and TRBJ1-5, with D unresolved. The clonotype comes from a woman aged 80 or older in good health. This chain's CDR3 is CAWSRADNQPQHF. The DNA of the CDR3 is TGTGCCTGGAGTAGGGCAGATAATCAGCCCCAGCATTTT.